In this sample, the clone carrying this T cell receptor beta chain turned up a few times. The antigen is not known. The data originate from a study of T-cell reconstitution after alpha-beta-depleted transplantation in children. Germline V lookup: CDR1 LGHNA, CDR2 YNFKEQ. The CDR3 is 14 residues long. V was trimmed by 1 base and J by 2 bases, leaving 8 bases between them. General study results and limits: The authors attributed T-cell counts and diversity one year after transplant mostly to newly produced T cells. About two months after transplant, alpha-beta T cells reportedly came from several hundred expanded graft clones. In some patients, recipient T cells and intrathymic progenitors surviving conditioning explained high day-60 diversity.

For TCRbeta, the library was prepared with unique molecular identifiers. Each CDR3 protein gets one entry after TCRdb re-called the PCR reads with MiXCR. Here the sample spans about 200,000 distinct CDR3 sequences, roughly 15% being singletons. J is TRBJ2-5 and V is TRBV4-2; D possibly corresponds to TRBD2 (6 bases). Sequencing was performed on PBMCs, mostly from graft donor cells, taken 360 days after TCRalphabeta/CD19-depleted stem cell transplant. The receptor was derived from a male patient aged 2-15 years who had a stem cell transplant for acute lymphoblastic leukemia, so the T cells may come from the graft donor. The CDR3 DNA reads TGTGCCAGCAGCCAAGGCGGGGCGCAAGAGACCCAGTACTTC. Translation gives CASSQGGAQETQYF.